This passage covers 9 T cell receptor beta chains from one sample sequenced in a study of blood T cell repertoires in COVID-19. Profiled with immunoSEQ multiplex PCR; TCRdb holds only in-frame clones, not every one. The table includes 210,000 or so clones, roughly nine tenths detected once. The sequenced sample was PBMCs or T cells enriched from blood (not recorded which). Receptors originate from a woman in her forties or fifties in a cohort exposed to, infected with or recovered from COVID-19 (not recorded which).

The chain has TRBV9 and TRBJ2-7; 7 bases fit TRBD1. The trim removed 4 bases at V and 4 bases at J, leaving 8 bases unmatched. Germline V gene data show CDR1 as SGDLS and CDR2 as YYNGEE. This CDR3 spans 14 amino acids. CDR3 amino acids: CASSSPGQPYEQYF. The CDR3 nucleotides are TGTGCCAGCAGCTCTCCGGGACAGCCATACGAGCAGTACTTC.

CDR3 protein: CASSFLASYEQFF. The CDR3 DNA is TGTGCCAGCAGTTTTCTTGCTAGCTATGAGCAGTTCTTC. This chain uses TRBV28 with TRBJ2-1; a weak D match, TRBD2 (5 bases). This CDR3 contains 13 residues. Germline V gene lookup returns CDR1 MDHEN and CDR2 SYDVKM. Trimming stripped 3 bases from V and 8 bases from J, with 11 bases between.

CDR3: CASSQLAGSSYEQYF. The CDR3 bases are TGCGCCAGCAGCCAACTAGCGGGGAGCTCCTACGAGCAGTACTTC. The genes are TRBV5-1 and TRBJ2-7; 10 nucleotides match TRBD2. V lost 4 bases to trimming and J lost 0 bases; unmatched junction nucleotides: 4. The CDR3 extends over 15 amino acids. In germline, CDR1 is SGHRS, CDR2 YFSETQ.

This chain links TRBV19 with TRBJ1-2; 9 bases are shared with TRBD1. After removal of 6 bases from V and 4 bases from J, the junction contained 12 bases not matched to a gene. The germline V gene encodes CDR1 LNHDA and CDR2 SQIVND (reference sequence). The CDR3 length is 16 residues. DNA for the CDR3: TGTGCCAGTAGAGCGACAGGGGGATTAATAGTCTATGGCTACACCTTC. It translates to CASRATGGLIVYGYTF.

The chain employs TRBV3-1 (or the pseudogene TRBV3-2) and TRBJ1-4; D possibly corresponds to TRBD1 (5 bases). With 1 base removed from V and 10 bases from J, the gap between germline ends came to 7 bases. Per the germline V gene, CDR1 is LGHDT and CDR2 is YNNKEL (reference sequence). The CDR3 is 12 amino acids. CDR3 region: CASSQGQGKLFF. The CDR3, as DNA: TGTGCCAGCAGCCAAGGTCAGGGAAAACTGTTTTTT.

The CDR3 region has the DNA TGCGCCAGCACAGGGGACCGTTCAACTAATGAAAAACTGTTTTTT. Translated, it gives CASTGDRSTNEKLFF. The rearrangement uses TRBV4-1 and TRBJ1-4, with TRBD1 as a possible D gene (6 bases). The V end lost 7 bases, the J end lost 0 bases, and 12 bases lay between the germline ends. In germline, CDR1 is MGHRA, CDR2 YSYEKL. The CDR3 loop spans 15 amino acids.

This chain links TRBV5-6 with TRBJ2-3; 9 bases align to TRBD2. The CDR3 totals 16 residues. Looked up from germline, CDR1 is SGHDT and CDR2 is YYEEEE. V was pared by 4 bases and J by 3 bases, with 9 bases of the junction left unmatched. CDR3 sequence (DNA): TGTGCCAGCAGCCAGCCGGGACTAGCCCAGACAGATACGCAGTATTTT. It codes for CASSQPGLAQTDTQYF.

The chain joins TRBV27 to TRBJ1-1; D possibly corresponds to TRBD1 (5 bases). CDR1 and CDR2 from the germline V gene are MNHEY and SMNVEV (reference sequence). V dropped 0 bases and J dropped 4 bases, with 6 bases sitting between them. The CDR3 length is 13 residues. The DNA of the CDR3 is TGTGCCAGCAGTTTATCCGGGGGCACTGAAGCTTTCTTT. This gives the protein CASSLSGGTEAFF.

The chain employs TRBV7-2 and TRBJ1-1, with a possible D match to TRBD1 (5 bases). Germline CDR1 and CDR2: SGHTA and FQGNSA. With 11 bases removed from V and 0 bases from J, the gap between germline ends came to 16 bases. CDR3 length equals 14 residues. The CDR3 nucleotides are TGTGCCGCGGGGCGCTTTGCCGTGAACACTGAAGCTTTCTTT. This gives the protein CAAGRFAVNTEAFF. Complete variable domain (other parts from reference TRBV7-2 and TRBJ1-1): GAGVSQSPSNKVTEKGKDVELRCDPISGHTALYWYRQSLGQGLEFLIYFQGNSAPDKSGLPSDRFSAERTGGSVSTLTIQRTQQEDSAVYLCAAGRFAVNTEAFFGQGTRLTVV.